The T cell receptor beta chain under discussion was sequenced for a study of post-analysis software for immune sequencing data. Findings and limits, study-wide: Relative to controls, patients had a few TRBV segments at higher frequency, with TRBV5-6, TRBV5-1 and TRBV20-1 among these.

The CDR3 spans 15 residues. V dropped 7 bases and J dropped 3 bases, with 18 bases sitting between them. Germline CDR1 LGHDT, CDR2 YNNKEL (reference sequence). Tagging with unique molecular identifiers was a feature of the TCR beta cDNA libraries. TCRdb itself ran the PCR reads through MiXCR, one entry per CDR3 protein. The table lists 350,000 to 450,000 distinct CDR3 sequences, less than 40% of them singletons. This clonotype showed up just a few times. The antigen is not known. The TCR originated in a girl aged 5 to 17 with multiple sclerosis. The material sequenced was blood. The chain recombines TRBV3-1 with TRBJ1-2, with TRBD1 as a possible D gene (5 bases). This CDR3 reads CASNPEGGADYGYTF. The CDR3 coding sequence is TGTGCCAGCAACCCCGAAGGAGGGGCGGACTATGGCTACACCTTC.